The source of this TCR beta chain is a study of blood T cell repertoires in COVID-19. Study background: Acute-phase and convalescent COVID-19 samples originated in the United States, Italy and Spain. From T cells, B-cell-depleted T cells, or PBMCs came the material, which was cDNA or gDNA.

The germline V gene has CDR1 SGDLS and CDR2 YYNGEE. With V trimmed by 4 bases and J by 7 bases, 16 bases remained unmatched. This CDR3 has 17 residues. In the study's own analysis: Scientists estimated how many nucleated cells there were by amplifying reference gene primers. Repertoires were generated with immunoSEQ multiplex PCR, while TCRdb's copy carries only in-frame clones and drops some. For V, J and clone size, that table is used; D and trimming come from the DNA. The data show 150,000 to 200,000 clones, with 65% to 90% seen just once and more than 7.5% held by the top ten. The chain joins TRBV9 to TRBJ2-2, with 7 bases identical to TRBD2. The specimen sequenced was peripheral blood. The source is a man in his forties or fifties with active or convalescent COVID-19. The DNA of the CDR3 is TGTGCCAGCAGCTTAAGGACTGGACTAGAGATCTTCGGGGAGCTGTTTTTT. This sequence encodes CASSLRTGLEIFGELFF.